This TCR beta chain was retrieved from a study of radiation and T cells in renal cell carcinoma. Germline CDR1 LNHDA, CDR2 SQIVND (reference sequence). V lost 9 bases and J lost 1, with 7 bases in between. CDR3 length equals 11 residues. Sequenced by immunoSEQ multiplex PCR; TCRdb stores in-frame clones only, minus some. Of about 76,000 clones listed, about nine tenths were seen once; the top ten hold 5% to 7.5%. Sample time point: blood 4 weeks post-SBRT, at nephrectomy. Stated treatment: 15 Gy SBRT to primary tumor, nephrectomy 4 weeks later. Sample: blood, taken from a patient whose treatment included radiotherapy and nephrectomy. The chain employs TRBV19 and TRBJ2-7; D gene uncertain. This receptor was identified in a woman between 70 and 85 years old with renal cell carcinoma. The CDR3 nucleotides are TGTGCCAGGCCTAGATCCTACGAGCAGTACTTC. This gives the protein CARPRSYEQYF.